This T cell receptor beta chain emerged from a study of shared clonotypes between healthy human individuals. Notes on the study in general: Naive CD4 clonotypes were shared across several donors at roughly 5%.

Concerning this clone itself: Antigen: not known.

Together with CD45RO+ cells, CCR7-negative CD45RA+ TemRA cells were included in CD8 memory. The germline V gene encodes CDR1 SQVTM and CDR2 ANQGSEA. There are 14 residues in the CDR3. Trimming cost V 0 bases and J 2 bases, with 11 bases left between them. Some clones are missing from TCRdb's copy, which holds only in-frame ones; the method was immunoSEQ multiplex PCR. The sample contains approximately 640,000 clones, less than 95% of which appear only once. The V gene is TRBV29-1, the J gene TRBJ2-7, with D perhaps TRBD1 (6 bases). The sequence was collected from a man aged 18 to 30 in good health. Some clones in this sample may be carry-over from other donors' samples. Sequenced sample: memory CD8+ T cells from PBMCs. Subset in this sample: CD45RO+ cells pooled with CCR7-negative TemRA cells. The CDR3 DNA sequence: TGCAGCGTTGAAGACAGGGGAACGACCTACGAGCAGTACTTC. As protein: CSVEDRGTTYEQYF.